This T cell receptor (beta chain) was sequenced for a study of blood T cells in healthy people across ages. The authors ran a second PCR of 7 to 11 cycles using a sample-barcoded 5' primer and a J-beta primer mix. TCRdb reanalysed the 5' RACE reads using MiXCR and keeps one entry per CDR3 protein. The sample includes 700,000 to 900,000 distinct CDR3 sequences, around a quarter of them seen just once. CDR3 length: 12 residues. V lost 5 bases and J lost 7, with 11 bases in between. This clonotype was counted a few times. A further study also used this sample, focusing on T cells of mothers and their children. That work states: The donor cohort consisted of a few healthy Caucasian mothers and their six children. All extracted RNA went into cDNA synthesis, approximately 1.5 ug per 15 ul. Some 2.7 million TCR beta reads per child versus over 9 million per mother.

The chain couples TRBV12-3 or TRBV12-4 to TRBJ1-2; the D gene is possibly TRBD1 (5 bases). This receptor was taken from a boy between 5 and 17 years old in good health. The sample comprised blood. CDR3 coding DNA: TGTGCCAGCAGTCCCCTTAGGGGTGGCTACACCTTC. This gives the protein CASSPLRGGYTF.